What follows describes a single T cell receptor beta chain. Its antigen is undetermined. TCRdb's copy holds only in-frame clones and misses some; the assay was immunoSEQ multiplex PCR. The sample has about 58,000 clones; approximately 81% are singletons. This record belongs to a study of memory CD4+ T cells and cytomegalovirus serostatus. Single viable CD3+CD4+CD8-CD45RO+ cells were sorted as the memory CD4+ T cells. The germline CDR1 and CDR2 sequences are MNHEY and SVGAGI. V shed 5 bases and J shed 7 bases, with 14 bases lying between them. This CDR3 has 14 amino acids. Study results and limitations: Each of around 69 CMV-associated TCRbeta sequences occurred in one to five individuals.

Material for sequencing was memory CD4+ T cells from blood. J is TRBJ2-2 and V is TRBV6-5; D not certain. This receptor was taken from an adult in good health and CMV-seronegative. Some clones in this sample may be carry-over from other donors' samples. The CDR3 reads CASSPFNLGGELFF. CDR3 coding DNA: TGTGCCAGCAGTCCCTTTAATCTCGGCGGGGAGCTGTTTTTT.